The 8 T cell receptor beta chains presented below share a single source sample, sequenced in a study of blood T cell repertoires in COVID-19. Profiling relied on immunoSEQ multiplex PCR, and the TCRdb table lists in-frame clones only, not all of them. The sample lists approximately 300,000 clones; roughly 85% were seen once. The sample was PBMCs or T cells enriched from blood (not recorded which). These receptors were collected from a woman in her 30s who had been exposed to COVID-19.

This clone was counted once. The chain is built from TRBV2 and TRBJ1-6; the D is unclear. V lost 6 bases and J lost 0, with 9 bases in between. The CDR3 is 15 amino acids. Germline V gene lookup returns CDR1 SNHLY and CDR2 FYNNEI. CDR3 bases: TGTGCCAGCAGCCCGTCGAGCTCCTATAATTCACCCCTCCACTTT. It encodes CASSPSSSYNSPLHF.

This clone was seen a handful of times. The chain recombines TRBV6-1 with TRBJ2-7; D unresolved. V was clipped by 3 bases and J by 2 bases, with 17 bases between them. The CDR3 covers 16 residues. Germline CDR1 MNHNS, CDR2 SASEGT. For the CDR3, the DNA is TGTGCCAGCAGTGACGTTGGAGCCACCTCCACCTACGAGCAGTACTTC. It yields the protein CASSDVGATSTYEQYF.

This clone was picked up many times. The chain joins TRBV6-5 to TRBJ2-5; TRBD2 matches at 15 bases. This CDR3 has 16 residues. The V gene's germline CDR1 is MNHEY and CDR2 SVGAGI. V lost 0 bases, J lost 4 bases, and 0 bases stayed unmatched. The CDR3 reads CASSYSGLAGGETQYF. In DNA, the CDR3 is TGTGCCAGCAGTTACTCGGGACTAGCGGGAGGAGAGACCCAGTACTTC.

J is TRBJ1-2 and V is TRBV6-5; the match to TRBD1 covers 7 bases. Germline V gene lookup returns CDR1 MNHEY and CDR2 SVGAGI. There are 13 residues in the CDR3. Trimming removed 6 bases from V and 4 bases from J; junction bases left unmatched: 5. The CDR3 spells CASRVTGIYGYTF. The CDR3 DNA reads as TGTGCCAGCAGGGTGACAGGGATCTATGGCTACACCTTC.

CDR3 residues: CASGIPAGNGYTF. The CDR3 DNA reads as TGTGCCAGCGGTATCCCGGCAGGTAATGGCTACACCTTC. The chain is built from TRBV28 and TRBJ1-2; D is uncertain. Germline CDR1 and CDR2: MDHEN and SYDVKM. The CDR3 totals 13 residues. The V end lost 8 bases, the J end lost 6 bases, and 16 bases lay between the germline ends.

This chain links TRBV6-2 or TRBV6-3 with TRBJ2-7; 9 bases are a match to TRBD1. Germline V gene sequence: CDR1 MNHEY, CDR2 SVGEGT. Unmatched junction bases numbered 8, after V lost 4 bases and J lost 4 bases. The CDR3 extends over 15 amino acids. The CDR3: CASSSPGQGMYEQYF. The CDR3 nucleotides are TGTGCCAGCAGTTCTCCTGGACAGGGGATGTACGAGCAGTACTTC.

The chain carries TRBV12-3 or TRBV12-4 and TRBJ2-1; possible D gene TRBD1, 5 bases. The CDR3 sequence is 13 residues long. Trimming stripped 4 bases from V and 10 bases from J, with 14 bases between. CDR3 bases: TGTGCCAGCAGTTCTTACCCAGGGAAGGAGCAGTTCTTC. Translated: CASSSYPGKEQFF.

The chain carries TRBV28 and TRBJ1-3; a possible D gene is TRBD1 (5 bases). This CDR3 comprises 16 residues. The germline V gene has CDR1 MDHEN and CDR2 SYDVKM. V was clipped by 7 bases and J by 0 bases, with 16 bases between them. CDR3 protein: CASTLWSGDSGNTIYF. DNA for the CDR3: TGTGCCAGCACCCTCTGGTCGGGGGACTCTGGAAACACCATATATTTT. The entire variable domain, with the rest obtained from reference TRBV28 and TRBJ1-3, is as follows: DVKVTQSSRYLVKRTGEKVFLECVQDMDHENMFWYRQDPGLGLRLIYFSYDVKMKEKGDIPEGYSVSREKKERFSLILESASTNQTSMYLCASTLWSGDSGNTIYFGEGSWLTVV.